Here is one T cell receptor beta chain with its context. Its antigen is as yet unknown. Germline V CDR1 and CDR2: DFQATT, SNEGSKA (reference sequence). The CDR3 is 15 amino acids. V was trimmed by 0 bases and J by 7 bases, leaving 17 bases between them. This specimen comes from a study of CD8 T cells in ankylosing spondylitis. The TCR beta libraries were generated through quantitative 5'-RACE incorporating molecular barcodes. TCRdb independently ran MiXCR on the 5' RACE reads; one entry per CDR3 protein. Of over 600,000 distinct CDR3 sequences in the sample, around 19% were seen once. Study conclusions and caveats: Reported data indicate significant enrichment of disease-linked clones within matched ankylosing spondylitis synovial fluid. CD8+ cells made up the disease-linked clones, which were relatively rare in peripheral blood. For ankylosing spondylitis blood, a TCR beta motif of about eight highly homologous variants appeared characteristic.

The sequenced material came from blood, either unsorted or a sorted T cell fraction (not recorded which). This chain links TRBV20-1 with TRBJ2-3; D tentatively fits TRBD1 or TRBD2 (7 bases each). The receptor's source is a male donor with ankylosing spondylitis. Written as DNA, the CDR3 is TGCAGTGCTAGAGATCGGACTAGAGGGGGCCATACGCAGTATTTT. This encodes CSARDRTRGGHTQYF.